This T cell receptor (beta chain) was recorded in a study of PD-1 blockade in classical Hodgkin lymphoma. Time point denoted: cycle 4 day 1 (C4D1), after five to seven weeks of nivolumab. The patients all showed relapse after autologous stem cell transplantation, while their brentuximab vedotin exposure varied. Germline loops: CDR1 SEHNR, CDR2 FQNEAQ (reference sequence). J lost 10 bases, V lost 3 bases, and 8 bases had no gene match. The CDR3 loop spans 15 amino acids. The table came from immunoSEQ multiplex PCR; TCRdb's copy has only in-frame clones and leaves some out. The sample includes 20,000 to 25,000 clones, around 70% of them seen just once. With regard to this clone: What it recognizes is unknown.

General study points: A reduction in baseline TCR diversity was reportedly seen in newly diagnosed patients relative to healthy donors.

The chain couples TRBV7-9 to TRBJ2-1; 11 positions match TRBD2. Here the sequenced sample was peripheral blood mononuclear cells (PBMCs), taken before the fourth cycle of nivolumab. The source of this sequence is a human donor with classical Hodgkin lymphoma. The CDR3 spells CASSLNSGGAEEQFF. The CDR3 DNA sequence: TGTGCCAGCAGCTTGAATAGCGGGGGGGCTGAGGAGCAGTTCTTC.